This is a list of T cell receptor beta chains from one sample in a study of quantifying T cell responses using KT2 cells. TCRdb reanalysed the UMI-ligation and nested PCR reads using MiXCR and keeps one entry per CDR3 protein. The sample contains under 35,000 distinct CDR3 sequences, about a tenth of which appear only once. Sequencing used PBMCs spiked with cells of the T cell clone KT2. Every receptor here comes from a human donor. The CDR3 runs from the conserved cysteine through the conserved F or W. A D gene is named only where the DNA matches it firmly. Size values are once, few and many counts, or a class for expanded clones, and some rows have none.

j_call | d_call | v_call | clone_size | cdr3_nt | cdr3_aa
TRBJ2-3 | TRBD2 | TRBV24-1 | few | TGTGCCACCAGTGATTTGACTAGCGGGAGCACAGATACGCAGTATTTT | CATSDLTSGSTDTQYF
TRBJ1-1 | . | TRBV30 | once | TGTGCCTGGCGTCGCCGGACAGACAACACTGAAGCTTTCTTT | CAWRRRTDNTEAFF
TRBJ2-7 | . | TRBV6-1 | many | TGTGCCAGCAGTGAAATGTTCTACGAGCAGTACTTC | CASSEMFYEQYF
TRBJ2-5 | . | TRBV6-2/TRBV6-3 | few | TGTGCCAGCAGTTCCCTTTTAACAGGACTCGAAGAGACCCAGTACTTC | CASSSLLTGLEETQYF
TRBJ2-1 | TRBD1 | TRBV5-1 | few | TGCGCCAGCAGCTGGCCCCAGGGGGCATCCTACAATGAGCAGTTCTTC | CASSWPQGASYNEQFF
TRBJ2-7 | TRBD1 | TRBV10-3 | few | TGTGCCATCAGTACCACAGGGGGGCCTGGCGAGCAGTACTTC | CAISTTGGPGEQYF
TRBJ1-6 | . | TRBV6-5 | many | TGTGCCAGCAGTTACTCAAGCAACAGGGTGGGTTCACCCCTCCACTTT | CASSYSSNRVGSPLHF
TRBJ2-1 | TRBD2 | TRBV11-2 | many | TGTGCCAGCAGCAAAGGGACTAGCTCCCATGAGCAGTTCTTC | CASSKGTSSHEQFF
TRBJ2-3 | TRBD2 | TRBV20-1 | many | TGCAGTGCTGTCCTGAGGGCCACTAGCGGGGGTCAGGTCACAGATACGCAGTATTTT | CSAVLRATSGGQVTDTQYF
TRBJ2-6 | . | TRBV4-2 | medium-sized | TGTGCCAGCAGCCAAGCAGAGGGTTCTGGGGCCAACGTCCTGACTTTC | CASSQAEGSGANVLTF
TRBJ2-7 | . | TRBV4-3 | few | TGCGCCAGCAGCCAAGATCCCGAGAGCGGTAGGCAGTACTTC | CASSQDPESGRQYF
TRBJ2-3 | TRBD1 | TRBV18 | many | TGTGCCAGCTCACCGAACAGGGGGGATACGCAGTATTTT | CASSPNRGDTQYF
TRBJ1-6 | . | TRBV20-1 | medium-sized | TGCAGTGCCCAAACCCGGACAGATAATTCACCCCTCCACTTT | CSAQTRTDNSPLHF
TRBJ2-7 | TRBD1 | TRBV10-3 | . | TGTGCCATCAGGCTAGACAGGGGGTACTCCTACGAGCAGTACTTC | CAIRLDRGYSYEQYF
TRBJ2-7 | TRBD2 | TRBV5-5 | . | TGTGCCAGCAACTTAGCGGGAGGGGCCTACGAGCAGTACTTC | CASNLAGGAYEQYF
TRBJ1-1 | . | TRBV29-1 | few | TGCAGCGTTGAATGGCGGATGAACACTGAAGCTTTCTTT | CSVEWRMNTEAFF
TRBJ2-7 | . | TRBV2 | . | TGTGCCAGCACCGGGACTTCAACTTCCTACGAGCAGTACTTC | CASTGTSTSYEQYF
TRBJ2-3 | TRBD2 | TRBV24-1 | few | TGTGCCACCAGTGACCAGACTCTAGCGGGGGCCGAAGATACGCAGTATTTT | CATSDQTLAGAEDTQYF
TRBJ2-3 | TRBD2 | TRBV25-1 | many | TGTGCCAGCATGGGGAGGGTAGGCACAGATACGCAGTATTTT | CASMGRVGTDTQYF
TRBJ2-3 | TRBD2 | TRBV11-2 | . | TGTGCCAGCAGCTTTTTGGTAGTAGCGGGAGGGCTTGGAGATACGCAGTATTTT | CASSFLVVAGGLGDTQYF
TRBJ2-7 | TRBD2 | TRBV10-3 | . | TGTGCCATCGGAAGCGGGGGAACCTACGAGCAGTACTTC | CAIGSGGTYEQYF
TRBJ2-5 | TRBD2 | TRBV28 | few | TGTGCCAGCAGTGGGGAGGGAGTGGTAGAGACCCAGTACTTC | CASSGEGVVETQYF
TRBJ2-7 | TRBD2 | TRBV4-2 | . | TGTGCCAGCAGCCAAGGGGCGGGGGAATCCTACGAGCAGTACTTC | CASSQGAGESYEQYF
TRBJ1-2 | . | TRBV20-1 | . | TGCAGTGCTAGACCTCCAGGCGAACCCTATGGCTACACCTTC | CSARPPGEPYGYTF
TRBJ1-5 | . | TRBV6-6 | many | TGTGCCAGCAGTTACGGACAGCTACAGCCCCAGCATTTT | CASSYGQLQPQHF
TRBJ1-1 | . | TRBV18 | . | TGTGCCAGCTCAACCTCGGGACTGCCGAACACTGAAGCTTTCTTT | CASSTSGLPNTEAFF
TRBJ1-3 | . | TRBV12-3/TRBV12-4 | few | TGTGCCAGCAGTTTAAGCAGGGGACGATCTGGAAACACCATATATTTT | CASSLSRGRSGNTIYF
TRBJ1-1 | TRBD1 | TRBV28 | many | TGTGCCAGCAGTTCCCGACCTCAGGGACAGCCTGAAGCTTTCTTT | CASSSRPQGQPEAFF
TRBJ1-3 | . | TRBV29-1 | many | TGCAGCGTCAGAGGCTCTGGAAACACCATATATTTT | CSVRGSGNTIYF
TRBJ2-7 | TRBD1 | TRBV19 | . | TGTGCCAGTAGTCGGACAGGGGATTTCTACGAGCAGTACTTC | CASSRTGDFYEQYF
TRBJ1-2 | . | TRBV20-1 | few | TGCAGTGCTACCGGACAGTGGAACTATGGCTACACCTTC | CSATGQWNYGYTF
TRBJ2-3 | . | TRBV10-3 | . | TGTGCCATCAGCGCTACAGGGTTCGCAGATACGCAGTATTTT | CAISATGFADTQYF
TRBJ1-1 | . | TRBV3-1 | few | TGTGCCAGCAGCTTTATGAACACTGAAGCTTTCTTT | CASSFMNTEAFF
TRBJ1-1 | . | TRBV13 | many | TGTGCCAGCAGCCGCAATAAAGGGAACACTGAAGCTTTCTTT | CASSRNKGNTEAFF
TRBJ2-3 | . | TRBV4-1 | . | TGCGCCAGCAGCCAAATCGGAGGGAATGCTGATACGCAGTATTTT | CASSQIGGNADTQYF
TRBJ1-4 | . | TRBV7-9 | many | TGTGCCCCCACGGCCGTTAATGAAAAACTGTTTTTT | CAPTAVNEKLFF
TRBJ2-1 | . | TRBV4-1 | many | TGCGCCAGCAGCCAAGAGCAGGCCCGTGGGTACAATGAGCAGTTCTTC | CASSQEQARGYNEQFF
TRBJ2-7 | . | TRBV7-2 | many | TGTGCCAGCAGCTTACGGTGGGGCTACGAGCAGTACTTC | CASSLRWGYEQYF
TRBJ2-7 | TRBD1 | TRBV20-1 | many | TGCAGTGCTAGAGGGACAGGCAGCTACGAGCAGTACTTC | CSARGTGSYEQYF
TRBJ2-7 | . | TRBV10-1 | medium-sized | TGCGCCAGCAGTGAGTCTGGGACGGGCACGGGGCAGTACTTC | CASSESGTGTGQYF
TRBJ2-3 | TRBD2 | TRBV20-1 | . | TGCAGTGCTGGGAGACTAGCGGGAGTGGGAACAGATACGCAGTATTTT | CSAGRLAGVGTDTQYF
TRBJ2-3 | TRBD2 | TRBV2 | . | TGTGCCAGCAGGATAACTAGCGGGGACCTCACTAGCACAGATACGCAGTATTTT | CASRITSGDLTSTDTQYF
TRBJ2-5 | . | TRBV5-6 | many | TGTGCCAGCAGCCGTTGGACGGCGCCAAAGGCCCAGTACTTC | CASSRWTAPKAQYF
TRBJ2-3 | . | TRBV12-3/TRBV12-4 | . | TGTGCCAGCAGTTCCCTCGGGTTGAGTTTGGGCACAGATACGCAGTATTTT | CASSSLGLSLGTDTQYF
TRBJ2-7 | TRBD1 | TRBV29-1 | few | TGCAGCGCCCGGGACAGGGGAGCCGAGCAGTACTTC | CSARDRGAEQYF
TRBJ1-2 | . | TRBV6-6 | . | TGTGCCAGCAGTTACAATGATAACTATGGCTACACCTTC | CASSYNDNYGYTF
TRBJ1-6 | . | TRBV15 | medium-sized | TGTGCCACCAGCAGAGACAACTATAATTCACCCCTCCACTTT | CATSRDNYNSPLHF
TRBJ1-1 | TRBD1 | TRBV5-6 | many | TGTGCCAGCAGAAGACAGGGTAGCACTGAAGCTTTCTTT | CASRRQGSTEAFF
TRBJ1-2 | . | TRBV29-1 | medium-sized | TGCAGCATTCAGTTAAACGGGGGCTACACCTTC | CSIQLNGGYTF
TRBJ1-2 | . | TRBV14 | . | TGTGCCAGCAGCCAAGGTTCGGGGACCCTTAACTATGGCTACACCTTC | CASSQGSGTLNYGYTF
TRBJ2-2 | . | TRBV5-4 | . | TGTGCCAGCAGCTCCCAAGGGGGGAACACCGGGGAGCTGTTTTTT | CASSSQGGNTGELFF
TRBJ2-6 | . | TRBV6-6 | few | TGTGCCAGCGGAGGCAGGGGAATCTCTGGGGCCAACGTCCTGACTTTC | CASGGRGISGANVLTF
TRBJ2-1 | TRBD1 | TRBV6-4 | many | TGTGCCAGCAGCGCCCGGACAGGATCCTACAATGAGCAGTTCTTC | CASSARTGSYNEQFF
TRBJ2-7 | . | TRBV29-1 | . | TGCAGCGTTGGGGCAACCTACGAGCAGTACTTC | CSVGATYEQYF
TRBJ1-2 | . | TRBV25-1 | few | TGTGCCAGCAGTGAATACCAGGGCTATGGCTACACCTTC | CASSEYQGYGYTF